This T cell receptor (beta chain) emerged from a study of cytomegalovirus exposure and HLA in healthy donors. Germline assignment: CDR1 MGHDK and CDR2 SYGVNS. The CDR3 extends over 14 amino acids. Between the trimmed V and J ends, which lost 4 bases and 2 bases, there was a span of 12 bases. PCR was performed using 60 Vbeta and 13 Jbeta primers. Clones were read by immunoSEQ multiplex PCR, and TCRdb kept only the in-frame ones, dropping some. The sample records 100,000 to 150,000 clones, roughly 82% being singletons. This chain uses TRBV25-1 with TRBJ2-7; TRBD1 might be the D (7 bases). The source of this sequence is a man in his fifties or sixties in good health and CMV-seronegative. The sample taken for sequencing was PBMCs. DNA of the CDR3: TGTGCCAGCAGTGGGGGGGACAGTCCCTACGAGCAGTACTTC. Its protein product is CASSGGDSPYEQYF.